Listed below are T cell receptor beta chains from one sample, sequenced in a study of blood T cell repertoires in COVID-19. Assay: immunoSEQ multiplex PCR; the TCRdb copy retains only in-frame clones and omits some. The data contain 300,000 to 400,000 clones, about 85% of them singletons. The sample taken for sequencing was PBMCs or T cells enriched from blood (not recorded which). The receptors were gathered from a woman aged 25-40 years who had been exposed to COVID-19. CDR3s include the opening cysteine and the closing phenylalanine or tryptophan. A row's size may be missing; if present it is once, few, many or a size class.

clone size: -; J gene: TRBJ1-2; V gene: TRBV2; CDR3 protein: CASSEWAFNYGYTF
clone size: -; J gene: TRBJ1-2; V gene: TRBV6-4; CDR3 protein: CASSSNTGGVEGYTF
clone size: -; J gene: TRBJ1-1; V gene: TRBV4-1; CDR3 protein: CASRTGRGNAEAFF
clone size: -; J gene: TRBJ1-4; V gene: TRBV7-2; CDR3 protein: CASSIGNRGRGEKLFF
clone size: -; J gene: TRBJ1-4; V gene: TRBV5-1; CDR3 protein: CASSPGRDGRRREKLFF
clone size: -; J gene: TRBJ1-2; V gene: TRBV28; CDR3 protein: CATSQGARNYGYTF
clone size: -; J gene: TRBJ1-4; V gene: TRBV24-1; CDR3 protein: CATSPSGSATNEKLFF
clone size: -; J gene: TRBJ2-5; V gene: TRBV19; CDR3 protein: CASSIDPLGRETQYF
clone size: -; J gene: TRBJ1-1; V gene: TRBV4-1; CDR3 protein: CASSSPGQGAVEAFF
clone size: -; J gene: TRBJ1-1; V gene: TRBV7-9; CDR3 protein: CASSLGSSAGITEAFF
clone size: -; J gene: TRBJ1-5; V gene: TRBV30; CDR3 protein: CAWSTSRSNQPQHF
clone size: -; J gene: TRBJ1-2; V gene: TRBV30; CDR3 protein: CAWTPGLLGNGYTF
clone size: -; J gene: TRBJ1-2; V gene: TRBV28; CDR3 protein: CASSSRYGYTF
clone size: -; J gene: TRBJ1-5; V gene: TRBV28; CDR3 protein: CASSTGHRDQPQHF
clone size: -; J gene: TRBJ1-2; V gene: TRBV29-1; CDR3 protein: CSVEGQSSHGYTF
clone size: -; J gene: TRBJ1-5; V gene: TRBV6-1; CDR3 protein: CASSERTGMNQPQHF
clone size: -; J gene: TRBJ1-1; V gene: TRBV7-9; CDR3 protein: CASSFPRLNTEAFF
clone size: few; J gene: TRBJ2-5; V gene: TRBV30; CDR3 protein: CAWPGFQETQYF
clone size: -; J gene: TRBJ1-1; V gene: TRBV29-1; CDR3 protein: CSVSTGGDGEAFF
clone size: once; J gene: TRBJ2-5; V gene: TRBV30; CDR3 protein: CAWSQSGGETQYF
clone size: -; J gene: TRBJ2-7; V gene: TRBV27; CDR3 protein: CASRSLAGGYEQYF
clone size: once; J gene: TRBJ2-3; V gene: TRBV5-4; CDR3 protein: CASSLSGYTDTQYF
clone size: -; J gene: TRBJ2-7; V gene: TRBV28; CDR3 protein: CASEEDLRAQQYF
clone size: -; J gene: TRBJ1-3; V gene: TRBV30; CDR3 protein: CAWNAGFSGNTIYF
clone size: -; J gene: TRBJ1-6; V gene: TRBV11-3; CDR3 protein: CASSLDEDSPLHF
clone size: once; J gene: TRBJ1-1; V gene: TRBV10-3; CDR3 protein: CAISEQIAGEGAFF
clone size: few; J gene: TRBJ1-6; V gene: TRBV12-3/TRBV12-4; CDR3 protein: CASSLQTNSPLHF
clone size: -; J gene: TRBJ2-1; V gene: TRBV2; CDR3 protein: CASSESDRRQFF
clone size: -; J gene: TRBJ2-3; V gene: TRBV9; CDR3 protein: CASSAVTSGSDTQYF
clone size: -; J gene: TRBJ1-2; V gene: TRBV7-3; CDR3 protein: CASSAGPPDYGYTF
clone size: -; J gene: TRBJ2-5; V gene: TRBV2; CDR3 protein: CASSVTGSMETQYF
clone size: -; J gene: TRBJ2-7; V gene: TRBV7-8; CDR3 protein: CASTALRGQIKQQYF
clone size: few; J gene: TRBJ1-2; V gene: TRBV2; CDR3 protein: CASSGTGFYGYTF
clone size: -; J gene: TRBJ2-5; V gene: TRBV19; CDR3 protein: CASNPTGVPETQYF
clone size: few; J gene: TRBJ2-1; V gene: TRBV28; CDR3 protein: CASSLQRGGQFF
clone size: -; J gene: TRBJ1-2; V gene: TRBV15; CDR3 protein: CATSREWASGYTF
clone size: -; J gene: TRBJ1-1; V gene: TRBV28; CDR3 protein: CASSSRLTGTLNTEAFF
clone size: once; J gene: TRBJ1-5; V gene: TRBV11-2; CDR3 protein: CASSPRGGGQPQHF
clone size: -; J gene: TRBJ1-3; V gene: TRBV6-5; CDR3 protein: CASRRQGTTGNTIYF
clone size: -; J gene: TRBJ1-1; V gene: TRBV28; CDR3 protein: CASSPLRDRALNTEAFF
clone size: -; J gene: TRBJ1-1; V gene: TRBV10-2; CDR3 protein: CASSESGVRTEAFF
clone size: -; J gene: TRBJ1-4; V gene: TRBV24-1; CDR3 protein: CATSDSPGTGSEKLFF
clone size: -; J gene: TRBJ2-1; V gene: TRBV14; CDR3 protein: CASSQDWRGGRYNEQFF
clone size: few; J gene: TRBJ1-5; V gene: TRBV28; CDR3 protein: CASSPNWGGNSNQPQHF
clone size: -; J gene: TRBJ2-5; V gene: TRBV28; CDR3 protein: CASRRTSGEETQYF
clone size: -; J gene: TRBJ2-3; V gene: TRBV20-1; CDR3 protein: CSASLGTDTQYF
clone size: -; J gene: TRBJ1-1; V gene: TRBV19; CDR3 protein: CASRSTGGGEAFF
clone size: -; J gene: TRBJ2-7; V gene: TRBV7-3; CDR3 protein: CASSLTPTRSYEQYF
clone size: -; J gene: TRBJ2-2; V gene: TRBV2; CDR3 protein: CASSIQGTGELFF
clone size: -; J gene: TRBJ2-3; V gene: TRBV27; CDR3 protein: CASSTLQEQDPDTQYF